Listed here are 28 T cell receptor beta chains from one sample, sequenced in a study of regulatory T cells in long-lasting Graves disease. CDR3-region Arm-PCR and iRepertoire HTBI primers produced the TCR beta libraries. TCRdb called the multiplex PCR reads again in MiXCR, with one record for every CDR3 protein. The sample gives some 370,000 distinct CDR3 sequences, less than 25% of which show up once; 20% to 25% is in the top ten. Time point meaning: persistent/refractory GD, antithyroid drugs over 5 years with positive TRAb. The TCR library was made from RNA extracted from PBMCs. This material consisted of peripheral blood mononuclear cells (PBMCs), taken when the disease was refractory, from a patient treated with antithyroid drugs. The receptors derive from a female donor with Graves disease.

V is TRBV14 and J is TRBJ2-7; TRBD1 agrees at 7 bases. With V trimmed by 0 bases and J by 0 bases, 2 bases remained unmatched. CDR3 length equals 15 residues. Germline V CDR1 and CDR2: SGHDN, FVKESK. The CDR3 region is CASSQETGSSYEQYF. CDR3 bases: TGTGCCAGCAGCCAAGAGACAGGGAGCTCCTACGAGCAGTACTTC.

The genes are TRBV6-2 or TRBV6-3 and TRBJ2-7, with 9 bases lining up with TRBD1. The CDR3 is 16 residues long. CDR1 is MNHEY, CDR2 SVGEGT, per germline. Unmatched junction bases numbered 8, after V lost 0 bases and J lost 5 bases. This CDR3 is CASSYSSGTGSDEQYF. CDR3 bases: TGTGCCAGCAGTTACTCGAGCGGGACAGGGTCCGACGAGCAGTACTTC.

The table lists this clonotype with many counts. The CDR3 is CASSGAGPQHF. The CDR3 DNA follows: TGTGCCAGCAGCGGAGCAGGGCCCCAGCATTTT. The chain links TRBV7-2 to TRBJ1-5; D is unclear. The CDR3 contains 11 residues. Trimming removed 5 bases at V and 9 bases at J, with 8 bases between. Germline V gene sequence: CDR1 SGHTA, CDR2 FQGNSA.

The chain couples TRBV7-9 to TRBJ2-2; D unclear. There are 16 residues in the CDR3. The V gene lost 3 bases and the J gene lost 5 bases, with 16 bases spanning the gap. Germline lookup yields CDR1 SEHNR and CDR2 FQNEAQ (reference sequence). The CDR3, as DNA: TGTGCCAGCAGCTTCCTAGGGCTGGCGAGAACCGGGGAGCTGTTTTTT. It codes for CASSFLGLARTGELFF.

Of note for this clonotype: A much bigger clone sits one base away, suggesting this may be a read error. The gene calls are TRBV11-1 and TRBJ1-1; 7 bases match TRBD1. V dropped 5 bases and J dropped 4; count of bases not matched to a gene: 10. The CDR3 runs to 15 residues. Per the germline V gene, CDR1 is SGHAT and CDR2 is FQDESV (reference sequence). This chain's CDR3 is CASSDPRQGGTEAFF. Written as DNA, the CDR3 is TGTGCCAGCAGCGACCCAAGACAGGGCGGCACTGAAGCTTTCTTT.

This clonotype was found many times. The gene calls are TRBV20-1 and TRBJ2-5; D perhaps matches TRBD1 (5 bases). This CDR3 comprises 13 residues. Germline loops: CDR1 DFQATT, CDR2 SNEGSKA (reference sequence). Trimming left V 5 bases short and J 2 bases short, with 12 bases between. The CDR3 DNA reads TGCAGTGCTGGCCCTTGGACACAAGAGACCCAGTACTTC. It codes for CSAGPWTQETQYF.

This clonotype was detected many times. V is TRBV27 and J is TRBJ1-1; 7 bases fit TRBD1. The CDR3 length is 14 residues. V lost 6 bases to trimming and J lost 7 bases; unmatched junction nucleotides: 11. Germline loops: CDR1 MNHEY, CDR2 SMNVEV (reference sequence). DNA of the CDR3: TGTGCCAGCAGCCAAACAGGGGCCCAGGTTGAAGCTTTCTTT. It specifies CASSQTGAQVEAFF.

The sample holds many counts of this clonotype. The chain couples TRBV28 to TRBJ1-3, with D unclear. The V gene lost 7 bases and the J gene lost 0 bases, with 16 bases spanning the gap. From germline, CDR1 is MDHEN and CDR2 SYDVKM. The CDR3 covers 16 residues. The CDR3 DNA follows: TGTGCCAGCACCCTTGGGTGGACCAACTCTGGAAACACCATATATTTT. This translates into CASTLGWTNSGNTIYF. The whole variable domain, filled in from reference TRBV28 and TRBJ1-3, reads DVKVTQSSRYLVKRTGEKVFLECVQDMDHENMFWYRQDPGLGLRLIYFSYDVKMKEKGDIPEGYSVSREKKERFSLILESASTNQTSMYLCASTLGWTNSGNTIYFGEGSWLTVV.

There are many counts of this clonotype. The rearrangement joins TRBV7-2 to TRBJ2-7; TRBD1 matches at 7 bases. Per germline, CDR1 SGHTA and CDR2 FQGNSA. This CDR3 comprises 14 residues. V lost 7 bases and J lost 1; bases outside the gene matches: 7. The CDR3 protein is CASNQQGWSYEQYF. The CDR3 DNA is TGTGCCAGCAACCAACAGGGGTGGTCCTACGAGCAGTACTTC.

This clonotype was observed a few times. The chain couples TRBV29-1 to TRBJ1-1, with D possibly being TRBD1 (5 bases). Germline lookup yields CDR1 SQVTM and CDR2 ANQGSEA. This CDR3 is 17 amino acids long. The V gene lost 4 bases and the J gene lost 0 bases, with 21 bases spanning the gap. The CDR3 coding sequence is TGCAGCGTTGGCCTCCTAGTGCGGGGACTGATGAACACTGAAGCTTTCTTT. This codes for CSVGLLVRGLMNTEAFF.

The sample holds one count of this clonotype. A much larger clone differs from this one at a single base, so this may be a read error. This chain links TRBV7-8 with TRBJ1-4; TRBD1 is a possible D gene (5 bases). Germline lookup yields CDR1 SGHVS and CDR2 FQNEAQ. This CDR3 region has 13 residues. In DNA form, the CDR3 reads TGTGCCGGCAGCTCACGACAGAATGAAAAACTGTTTTTT. It yields the protein CAGSSRQNEKLFF.

This clonotype was counted at least ten times. This rearrangement joins TRBV5-1 to TRBJ1-1, with 8 bases lining up with TRBD1. CDR1 is SGHRS and CDR2 is YFSETQ in the germline V gene. With 3 bases clipped from V and 4 bases from J, the junction kept 8 bases outside the gene matches. The CDR3 has 15 amino acids. CDR3 sequence: CASSSRGQGGTEAFF. CDR3 in DNA: TGCGCCAGCAGCTCCCGAGGACAGGGAGGCACTGAAGCTTTCTTT.

Many counts were recorded for this clonotype. The rearrangement joins TRBV29-1 to TRBJ2-7; 9 bases map to TRBD2. The length of the CDR3 is 14 residues. Germline V gene data show CDR1 as SQVTM and CDR2 as ANQGSEA. V lost 7 bases to trimming and J lost 5 bases; unmatched junction nucleotides: 12. CDR3: CSGSGASGTNEQYF. DNA of the CDR3: TGCAGCGGGAGTGGGGCTAGCGGGACCAACGAGCAGTACTTC.

This clonotype was detected many times. V usage is TRBV28 and J usage is TRBJ1-2; unclear D gene. V lost 10 bases and J lost 2, with 11 bases in between. The CDR3 is 12 residues long. Germline V lookup: CDR1 MDHEN, CDR2 SYDVKM. CDR3 nucleotides: TGTGCCACCTCACGAGGAAACTATGGCTACACCTTC. Protein: CATSRGNYGYTF.

Concerning this clonotype: A read error may be the cause here, since a much bigger clone is one base away. V is TRBV28 and J is TRBJ1-1; D perhaps matches TRBD1 (5 bases). The germline V gene encodes CDR1 MDHEN and CDR2 SYDVKM. CDR3 size: 15 residues. Trimming left V 6 bases short and J 4 bases short, with 18 bases between. CDR3 nucleotides: TGTGCCAGCAGCGAGACTGTGGGGGGAGGCACTGAAGCTTTCTTT. Its translation is CASSETVGGGTEAFF.

There are many counts of this clonotype. This chain uses TRBV7-2 with TRBJ1-4; possibly TRBD1 for D (5 bases). Trimming removed 6 bases at V and 7 bases at J, with 12 bases between. Germline-derived CDR1 and CDR2 are SGHTA and FQGNSA. The CDR3 length is 13 residues. The CDR3 DNA is TGTGCCAGCAGACGGGACGAAGGTGAAAAACTGTTTTTT. Translation gives CASRRDEGEKLFF.

This clonotype was counted many times. The chain employs TRBV7-2 and TRBJ1-3, with unresolved D. This CDR3 has 15 amino acids. Germline V lookup: CDR1 SGHTA, CDR2 FQGNSA. Trimming took off 1 base at V and 0 bases at J, with 7 bases between the two ends. CDR3 sequence (DNA): TGTGCCAGCAGCTTAGTAGGGTCCTCTGGAAACACCATATATTTT. It is translated as CASSLVGSSGNTIYF.

The CDR3 reads CASSSSVAGGAEQYF. The CDR3 nucleotides are TGTGCCAGTAGTTCCTCGGTAGCGGGAGGTGCCGAGCAGTACTTC. J is TRBJ2-7 and V is TRBV19; 10 bases are a match to TRBD2. Germline lookup yields CDR1 LNHDA and CDR2 SQIVND (reference sequence). V shed 5 bases, J shed 6 bases, and the junction held 10 bases outside the gene matches. This CDR3 has 15 amino acids. Variable domain in full (rest from reference TRBV19 and TRBJ2-7): DGGITQSPKYLFRKEGQNVTLSCEQNLNHDAMYWYRQDPGQGLRLIYYSQIVNDFQKGDIAEGYSVSREKKESFPLTVTSAQKNPTAFYLCASSSSVAGGAEQYFGPGTRLTVT.

The chain combines TRBV20-1 with TRBJ1-1; 7 positions agree with TRBD1. Per the germline V gene, CDR1 is DFQATT and CDR2 is SNEGSKA (reference sequence). There are 12 residues in the CDR3. The J segment lost 1 base and the V segment lost 6 bases, leaving 2 bases of the junction unmatched. The DNA for the CDR3 is TGCAGTGCCCGGACAGGGAACACTGAAGCTTTCTTT. As protein: CSARTGNTEAFF.

Notes on this clonotype: This may come from a read error, since a much larger clone is one base off. This chain uses TRBV28 with TRBJ2-2, with 8 bases lining up with TRBD1. V lost 1 base and J lost 4; bases outside the gene matches: 8. The length of the CDR3 is 17 residues. Per the germline V gene, CDR1 is MDHEN and CDR2 is SYDVKM. CDR3 sequence (DNA): TGTGCCAGCAGTTTATTGGTGGGACAGGTGAGCACCGGGGAGCTGTTTTTT. Translation: CASSLLVGQVSTGELFF.

This clonotype was detected ten times or more. The chain joins TRBV28 to TRBJ2-7, with 16 bases matching TRBD2. V shed 3 bases and J 3 bases; nucleotides not matched to a gene: 8. The CDR3 is 18 amino acids. Per the germline V gene, CDR1 is MDHEN and CDR2 is SYDVKM. CDR3 in DNA: TGTGCCAGCAGTTTCCTGGGACTAGCGGGAGGGTCAAGCTACGAGCAGTACTTC. The encoded protein is CASSFLGLAGGSSYEQYF.

This rearrangement joins TRBV27 to TRBJ2-1; TRBD2 agrees at 7 bases. J was trimmed by 6 bases and V by 3 bases; bases with no gene match: 8. CDR3 length equals 15 residues. Germline values: CDR1 MNHEY, CDR2 SMNVEV (reference sequence). CDR3 loop: CASSFSSGIGNEQFF. The CDR3 nucleotides are TGTGCCAGCAGTTTTTCTAGCGGTATAGGCAATGAGCAGTTCTTC.

The CDR3 region has the DNA TGTGCCAGCAGTCCACAAGGCCGGGCTGAAGCTTTCTTT. This encodes CASSPQGRAEAFF. The genes are TRBV27 and TRBJ1-1; D uncertain. Trimming shortened V by 5 bases and J by 6 bases, and 13 bases separated the two germline ends. The germline gives CDR1 MNHEY, CDR2 SMNVEV (reference sequence). The CDR3 covers 13 residues.

About this clonotype itself: A read error is likely, as this CDR3 ends without the conserved phenylalanine or tryptophan. The V call is TRBV19, the J call TRBJ1-1; D is ambiguous. CDR3 length equals 13 residues. The V and J ends lost 5 bases and 5 bases respectively, with 12 bases between them. Germline lookup yields CDR1 LNHDA and CDR2 SQIVND (reference sequence). CDR3 region: CASSLGGGTEAFL. The DNA of the CDR3 is TGTGCCAGTAGTTTGGGCGGCGGGACTGAAGCTTTCCTT.

This clonotype was detected only a few times. CDR3 DNA sequence: TGTGCCAGCAGCCGGGGAGCGGGAGACGGGACCCAGTACTTC. Protein: CASSRGAGDGTQYF. The chain recombines TRBV6-1 with TRBJ2-5; 8 bases are shared with TRBD2. The germline CDR1 and CDR2 sequences are MNHNS and SASEGT. The junction had 10 bases not matched to a gene; V was cut back by 6 bases and J by 7 bases. The CDR3 sequence is 14 residues long.

Ten or more counts support this clonotype. The chain uses TRBV7-9 and TRBJ2-7, with D possibly TRBD1 on 5 matching bases. In germline, CDR1 is SEHNR, CDR2 FQNEAQ (reference sequence). Deletions cut 5 bases from V and 5 bases from J, with 16 bases between. The CDR3 length is 14 residues. The DNA of the CDR3 is TGTGCCAGCAGCCCCTACATTGCAGGGAACGAGCAGTACTTC. Translation gives CASSPYIAGNEQYF.

The CDR3 DNA follows: TGTGCCAGCAGTTCGGGGGCTTCTGGGGCCAACGTCCTGACTTTC. It yields the protein CASSSGASGANVLTF. V and J are TRBV12-3 or TRBV12-4 and TRBJ2-6; D tentatively reads TRBD1 or TRBD2 (6 bases each). V lost 4 bases, J lost 1 base, and 8 bases lay in between. This CDR3 has 15 amino acids.

This clonotype was counted at least ten times. The V gene is TRBV28, the J gene TRBJ2-7; tentatively, D is TRBD1 or TRBD2 (5 bases each). The CDR3 length is 15 residues. Germline V gene data show CDR1 as MDHEN and CDR2 as SYDVKM. Deletions cut 4 bases from V and 0 bases from J, with 13 bases between. The CDR3 bases are TGTGCCAGCAGTTACGGGGCTTTAAGCTCCTACGAGCAGTACTTC. This codes for CASSYGALSSYEQYF.